Listed below are T cell receptor beta chains from one sample, sequenced in a study of shared clonotypes between healthy human individuals. The assay was immunoSEQ multiplex PCR, and TCRdb's table has in-frame clones only and misses some. The sample holds hundreds of thousands of clones, roughly 98% seen once. The sequenced sample was naive CD8+ T cells sorted from blood. These receptor sequences come from a man aged 25 to 45 in good health. CDR3s include the opening cysteine and the closing phenylalanine or tryptophan. Fields, in order: V gene, clone size, J gene, D gene, CDR3 protein, CDR3 DNA. A D gene is named only where the DNA matches it firmly. Expanded clones are given a class, and other clones once, few, many or no size at all.

TRBV28	.	TRBJ2-5	.	CASSPKAGGETQYF	TGTGCCAGCAGTCCCAAAGCCGGGGGAGAGACCCAGTACTTC
TRBV7-2	.	TRBJ2-1	TRBD2	CASSSGTSGRIEQFF	TGTGCCAGCAGTTCCGGGACTAGCGGTAGAATTGAGCAGTTCTTC
TRBV5-4	.	TRBJ1-1	.	CASSLARGEAFF	TGTGCCAGCAGCTTGGCTAGGGGTGAAGCTTTCTTT
TRBV7-8	.	TRBJ2-7	.	CASSLVGGSSYEQYF	TGTGCCAGCAGCTTAGTTGGCGGTAGCTCCTACGAGCAGTACTTC
TRBV9	.	TRBJ2-7	.	CASSVGVSNEQYF	TGTGCCAGCAGCGTAGGGGTTAGCAACGAGCAGTACTTC
TRBV28	.	TRBJ1-5	.	CASSWGQPQHF	TGTGCCAGCAGTTGGGGTCAGCCCCAGCATTTT
TRBV6-4	.	TRBJ2-1	.	CASSATGLANEQFF	TGTGCCAGCAGTGCCACGGGACTCGCCAATGAGCAGTTCTTC
TRBV19	.	TRBJ2-1	.	CASSIDLYNEQFF	TGTGCCAGTAGTATTGACTTGTACAATGAGCAGTTCTTC
TRBV28	.	TRBJ2-7	TRBD1	CASSLPGQTIYEQYF	TGTGCCAGCAGTCTACCGGGACAGACTATCTACGAGCAGTACTTC
TRBV27	.	TRBJ2-1	.	CASSLRRDNEQFF	TGTGCCAGCAGTTTAAGACGGGATAATGAGCAGTTCTTC
TRBV29-1	.	TRBJ1-1	TRBD1	CSVEDGTAMNTEAFF	TGCAGCGTTGAAGACGGGACAGCCATGAACACTGAAGCTTTCTTT
TRBV15	.	TRBJ2-7	.	CATSTAGSYEQYF	TGTGCCACCAGCACGGCGGGGTCCTACGAGCAGTACTTC
TRBV4-3	.	TRBJ2-7	TRBD2	CASSLLGRGEVYEQYF	TGCGCCAGCAGCCTTTTGGGTCGGGGGGAAGTCTACGAGCAGTACTTC
TRBV28	.	TRBJ2-5	TRBD1	CASSLLFPGTGNQETQYF	TGTGCCAGCAGTTTATTATTCCCCGGGACAGGGAATCAAGAGACCCAGTACTTC
TRBV15	.	TRBJ1-4	TRBD1	CATSRGSDRAESATNEKLFF	TGTGCCACCAGCAGAGGATCTGACAGGGCGGAATCTGCAACTAATGAAAAACTGTTTTTT
TRBV5-1	.	TRBJ1-1	.	CASSGGNTEAFF	TGCGCCAGCAGTGGAGGTAACACTGAAGCTTTCTTT
TRBV27	.	TRBJ2-7	.	CASSGGYEQYF	TGTGCCAGCAGTGGGGGGTACGAGCAGTACTTC
TRBV7-2	.	TRBJ2-1	TRBD2	CASSLVPSGRDEQFF	TGTGCCAGCAGCTTAGTCCCTAGCGGGAGAGATGAGCAGTTCTTC
TRBV28	once	TRBJ2-7	.	CASSEVKFSYEQYF	TGTGCCAGCAGTGAGGTTAAGTTCTCCTACGAGCAGTACTTC
TRBV6-6	.	TRBJ1-5	TRBD1	CASSSGTGTYQPQHF	TGTGCCAGCAGCTCCGGGACAGGGACGTATCAGCCCCAGCATTTT
TRBV9	.	TRBJ2-3	.	CASSVETGALNTDTQYF	TGTGCCAGCAGCGTAGAAACCGGGGCCCTAAACACAGATACGCAGTATTTT
TRBV4-3	.	TRBJ2-7	TRBD1	CASSQDRGSYEQYF	TGCGCCAGCAGCCAAGACAGGGGGTCCTACGAGCAGTACTTC
TRBV27	few	TRBJ1-5	.	CASSFQGNQPQHF	TGTGCCAGCAGTTTCCAAGGCAATCAGCCCCAGCATTTT
TRBV11-1	.	TRBJ2-5	.	CASSLDRVQETQYF	TGTGCCAGCAGCTTAGACAGGGTTCAAGAGACCCAGTACTTC
TRBV2	.	TRBJ2-1	TRBD2	CASSEAGGDNEQFF	TGTGCCAGCAGCGAAGCGGGAGGCGACAATGAGCAGTTCTTC
TRBV10-1	.	TRBJ2-7	.	CASSLGSNEQYF	TGCGCCAGCAGTTTGGGGTCCAACGAGCAGTACTTC
TRBV27	.	TRBJ2-7	.	CASSPSTGAISYEQYF	TGTGCCAGCAGCCCGTCTACCGGGGCTATCTCCTACGAGCAGTACTTC
TRBV5-6	.	TRBJ2-3	TRBD2	CASSLGAGVRDTQYF	TGTGCCAGCAGCTTGGGAGCGGGAGTAAGGGATACGCAGTATTTT
TRBV13	.	TRBJ2-7	.	CASSQGGYEQYF	TGTGCCAGCAGCCAGGGGGGCTACGAGCAGTACTTC
TRBV2	once	TRBJ1-1	TRBD1	CASTGTGARDTEAFF	TGTGCCAGCACTGGGACAGGGGCTAGAGACACTGAAGCTTTCTTT
TRBV7-6	.	TRBJ2-7	TRBD2	CASSSGGNYEQYF	TGTGCCAGCAGCTCGGGGGGTAACTACGAGCAGTACTTC
TRBV29-1	.	TRBJ1-4	TRBD1	CSVRTGGEKLFF	TGCAGCGTTCGGACAGGTGGGGAAAAACTGTTTTTT
TRBV29-1	.	TRBJ2-7	.	CSVEVGENYEQYF	TGCAGCGTTGAAGTAGGGGAAAACTACGAGCAGTACTTC
TRBV27	.	TRBJ2-4	TRBD2	CASSLRGRGNIQYF	TGTGCCAGCAGTTTAAGAGGGAGGGGAAACATTCAGTACTTC
TRBV4-2	.	TRBJ2-1	TRBD2	CASSQDPGEVAGGSPYNEQFF	TGTGCCAGCAGCCAAGATCCTGGGGAGGTAGCGGGAGGGTCCCCCTACAATGAGCAGTTCTTC
TRBV13	.	TRBJ2-7	.	CASSSQSGYEQYF	TGTGCCAGCAGCTCACAGTCAGGCTACGAGCAGTACTTC
TRBV27	.	TRBJ2-1	.	CATARGLYNEQFF	TGTGCCACCGCGAGGGGCCTCTACAATGAGCAGTTCTTC
TRBV27	.	TRBJ2-7	TRBD2	CASSFSGSDYEQYF	TGTGCCAGCAGCTTTAGCGGGAGCGACTACGAGCAGTACTTC
TRBV7-9	.	TRBJ2-1	TRBD2	CASSLAGGLAGNEQFF	TGTGCCAGCAGCTTAGCGGGCGGACTAGCAGGCAATGAGCAGTTCTTC
TRBV27	.	TRBJ2-7	TRBD2	CASGTSGRNYEQYF	TGTGCCAGCGGAACTAGCGGGAGGAACTACGAGCAGTACTTC
TRBV28	.	TRBJ2-1	TRBD2	CASSFSGTSSYNEQFF	TGTGCCAGCAGTTTCAGCGGGACTAGCTCCTACAATGAGCAGTTCTTC